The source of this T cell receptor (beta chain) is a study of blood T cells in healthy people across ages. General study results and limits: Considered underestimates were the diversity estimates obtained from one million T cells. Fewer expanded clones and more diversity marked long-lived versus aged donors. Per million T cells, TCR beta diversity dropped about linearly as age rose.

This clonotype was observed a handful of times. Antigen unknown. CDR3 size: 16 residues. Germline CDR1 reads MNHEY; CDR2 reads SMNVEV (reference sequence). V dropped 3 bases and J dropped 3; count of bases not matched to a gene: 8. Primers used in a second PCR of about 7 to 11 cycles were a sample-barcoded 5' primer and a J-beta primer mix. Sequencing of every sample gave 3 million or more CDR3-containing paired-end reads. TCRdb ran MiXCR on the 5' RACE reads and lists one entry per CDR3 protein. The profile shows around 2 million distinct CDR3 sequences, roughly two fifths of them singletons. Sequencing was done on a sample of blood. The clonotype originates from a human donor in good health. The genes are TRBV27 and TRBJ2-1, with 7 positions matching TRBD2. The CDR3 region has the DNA TGTGCCAGCAGTTTGGGGGGGAGTAGGTTCTACAATGAGCAGTTCTTC. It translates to CASSLGGSRFYNEQFF.